Listed below are T cell receptor beta chains from one sample, sequenced in a study of control samples from healthy donors and cancer patients. Profiling relied on immunoSEQ multiplex PCR, and the TCRdb table lists in-frame clones only, not all of them. Here the sample spans about 110,000 clones, around 80% being singletons. The source material was blood. These receptors originate from a man in his late teens or twenties in good health. Each CDR3 is given with its conserved first and last residue. The D gene is left open where the match is weak. The size entry is marked missing in some rows and otherwise reads once, few, many or a size class.

V gene: TRBV30
J gene: TRBJ2-1
D gene: TRBD2
clone size: .
CDR3 protein: CAWSVLAGGYNEQFF
CDR3 DNA: TGTGCCTGGAGTGTACTAGCGGGGGGGTACAATGAGCAGTTCTTC

V gene: TRBV29-1
J gene: TRBJ1-2
D gene: .
clone size: .
CDR3 protein: CSVGPTDYGYTF
CDR3 DNA: TGCAGCGTTGGGCCGACCGACTATGGCTACACCTTC

V gene: TRBV2
J gene: TRBJ2-5
D gene: TRBD1
clone size: .
CDR3 protein: CASLSRGKSTQYF
CDR3 DNA: TGTGCCAGCCTCTCCAGGGGGAAATCGACCCAGTACTTC

V gene: TRBV5-4
J gene: TRBJ1-1
D gene: .
clone size: .
CDR3 protein: CASSPPAGANTEAFF
CDR3 DNA: TGTGCCAGCAGCCCGCCGGCTGGGGCGAACACTGAAGCTTTCTTT

V gene: TRBV7-8
J gene: TRBJ1-3
D gene: .
clone size: .
CDR3 protein: CASSMPSGPTSSGNTIYF
CDR3 DNA: TGTGCCAGCAGCATGCCCTCGGGACCCACGAGCTCTGGAAACACCATATATTTT

V gene: TRBV4-2
J gene: TRBJ1-1
D gene: .
clone size: .
CDR3 protein: CASSRGVGSSTEAFF
CDR3 DNA: TGTGCCAGCAGCCGAGGGGTAGGATCGTCCACTGAAGCTTTCTTT

V gene: TRBV3-1/TRBV3-2
J gene: TRBJ2-4
D gene: TRBD2
clone size: .
CDR3 protein: CASSQDRFRGLAGGKVNIQYF
CDR3 DNA: TGTGCCAGCAGCCAAGATCGTTTTCGAGGACTAGCGGGGGGCAAGGTAAACATTCAGTACTTC

V gene: TRBV14
J gene: TRBJ2-2
D gene: .
clone size: .
CDR3 protein: CASSQGGNTGELFF
CDR3 DNA: TGTGCCAGCAGCCAAGGTGGGAACACCGGGGAGCTGTTTTTT

V gene: TRBV19
J gene: TRBJ1-3
D gene: .
clone size: .
CDR3 protein: CASSIDRGTGNTIYF
CDR3 DNA: TGTGCCAGTAGTATAGATAGGGGGACTGGAAACACCATATATTTT

V gene: TRBV6-5
J gene: TRBJ2-7
D gene: TRBD1
clone size: .
CDR3 protein: CASRTGLLIYEQYF
CDR3 DNA: TGTGCCAGCAGGACAGGGTTATTGATCTACGAGCAGTACTTC

V gene: TRBV19
J gene: TRBJ1-4
D gene: TRBD1
clone size: once
CDR3 protein: CASSARGQGASNEKLFF
CDR3 DNA: TGTGCCAGTAGTGCTCGAGGGCAGGGGGCCTCTAATGAAAAACTGTTTTTT

V gene: TRBV6-6
J gene: TRBJ1-5
D gene: TRBD1
clone size: .
CDR3 protein: CASSGQGGNQPQHF
CDR3 DNA: TGTGCCAGCAGTGGACAGGGGGGCAATCAGCCCCAGCATTTT

V gene: TRBV12-3/TRBV12-4
J gene: TRBJ1-2
D gene: .
clone size: .
CDR3 protein: CASSHRGSGYTF
CDR3 DNA: TGTGCCAGCAGCCATCGGGGAAGTGGCTACACCTTC

V gene: TRBV3-1/TRBV3-2
J gene: TRBJ2-2
D gene: TRBD2
clone size: .
CDR3 protein: CASSHRGGTGELFF
CDR3 DNA: TGTGCCAGCAGCCACCGGGGGGGCACCGGGGAGCTGTTTTTT

V gene: TRBV5-1
J gene: TRBJ2-5
D gene: .
clone size: .
CDR3 protein: CASSVLNFQETQYF
CDR3 DNA: TGCGCCAGCAGCGTTCTCAATTTCCAAGAGACCCAGTACTTC

V gene: TRBV4-2
J gene: TRBJ2-7
D gene: .
clone size: .
CDR3 protein: CASSQVGDYEQYF
CDR3 DNA: TGTGCCAGCAGCCAAGTAGGCGACTACGAGCAGTACTTC

V gene: TRBV2
J gene: TRBJ1-2
D gene: .
clone size: .
CDR3 protein: CASRTSDYGYTF
CDR3 DNA: TGTGCCAGCAGGACTAGCGACTATGGCTACACCTTC

V gene: TRBV29-1
J gene: TRBJ2-3
D gene: .
clone size: .
CDR3 protein: CSVQGRSTDTQYF
CDR3 DNA: TGCAGCGTCCAAGGACGGAGCACAGATACGCAGTATTTT

V gene: TRBV19
J gene: TRBJ2-3
D gene: TRBD1
clone size: .
CDR3 protein: CASSPLEGATQYF
CDR3 DNA: TGTGCCAGTAGTCCCTTAGAGGGGGCTACGCAGTATTTT

V gene: TRBV3-1/TRBV3-2
J gene: TRBJ1-2
D gene: .
clone size: .
CDR3 protein: CASSQDWAGTNYGYTF
CDR3 DNA: TGTGCCAGCAGCCAAGATTGGGCGGGTACTAACTATGGCTACACCTTC

V gene: TRBV5-1
J gene: TRBJ1-1
D gene: TRBD1
clone size: .
CDR3 protein: CASRSGGSGTEAFF
CDR3 DNA: TGCGCCAGCCGATCAGGGGGCTCGGGCACTGAAGCTTTCTTT

V gene: TRBV28
J gene: TRBJ1-1
D gene: .
clone size: .
CDR3 protein: CASSLSPQGADTEAFF
CDR3 DNA: TGTGCCAGCAGTTTGTCCCCACAGGGCGCCGACACTGAAGCTTTCTTT

V gene: TRBV5-1
J gene: TRBJ2-5
D gene: TRBD2
clone size: .
CDR3 protein: CASSPGLAVGETQYF
CDR3 DNA: TGCGCCAGCAGCCCGGGACTAGCCGTAGGAGAGACCCAGTACTTC

V gene: TRBV2
J gene: TRBJ2-5
D gene: .
clone size: .
CDR3 protein: CASQTGARETQYF
CDR3 DNA: TGTGCCAGCCAGACGGGGGCGCGGGAGACCCAGTACTTC

V gene: TRBV18
J gene: TRBJ1-5
D gene: .
clone size: .
CDR3 protein: CASSPNSNQPQHF
CDR3 DNA: TGTGCCAGCTCACCAAACAGCAATCAGCCCCAGCATTTT

V gene: TRBV5-6
J gene: TRBJ2-5
D gene: TRBD2
clone size: .
CDR3 protein: CASSFLAGGTQYF
CDR3 DNA: TGTGCCAGCAGCTTTCTAGCGGGGGGAACCCAGTACTTC

V gene: TRBV14
J gene: TRBJ2-2
D gene: .
clone size: .
CDR3 protein: CASSQLPGRGTGELFF
CDR3 DNA: TGTGCCAGCAGCCAGTTACCGGGACGCGGCACCGGGGAGCTGTTTTTT

V gene: TRBV28
J gene: TRBJ1-2
D gene: .
clone size: .
CDR3 protein: CASSLARGGYGYTF
CDR3 DNA: TGTGCCAGCAGTTTGGCCAGGGGCGGCTATGGCTACACCTTC

V gene: TRBV7-9
J gene: TRBJ1-2
D gene: .
clone size: .
CDR3 protein: CASSLGGNYGYTF
CDR3 DNA: TGTGCCAGCAGCTTAGGGGGCAACTATGGCTACACCTTC

V gene: TRBV30
J gene: TRBJ2-2
D gene: .
clone size: few
CDR3 protein: CAWTRLLTGELFF
CDR3 DNA: TGTGCCTGGACTCGGCTTCTCACCGGGGAGCTGTTTTTT

V gene: TRBV27
J gene: TRBJ1-6
D gene: .
clone size: .
CDR3 protein: CASSFSFRSPLHF
CDR3 DNA: TGTGCCAGCAGTTTTTCTTTTCGATCACCCCTCCACTTT

V gene: TRBV9
J gene: TRBJ2-2
D gene: .
clone size: .
CDR3 protein: CASSLGSPGELFF
CDR3 DNA: TGTGCCAGCAGCCTCGGAAGTCCCGGGGAGCTGTTTTTT

V gene: TRBV6-5
J gene: TRBJ1-1
D gene: TRBD1
clone size: .
CDR3 protein: CASRNRGMNTEAFF
CDR3 DNA: TGTGCCAGCAGGAACAGGGGTATGAACACTGAAGCTTTCTTT

V gene: TRBV5-1
J gene: TRBJ1-5
D gene: .
clone size: .
CDR3 protein: CASSPNGGGNQPQHF
CDR3 DNA: TGCGCCAGCAGCCCCAATGGGGGGGGCAATCAGCCCCAGCATTTT

V gene: TRBV30
J gene: TRBJ2-5
D gene: TRBD2
clone size: .
CDR3 protein: CAWSWASGGVETQYF
CDR3 DNA: TGTGCCTGGAGTTGGGCTAGCGGGGGGGTAGAGACCCAGTACTTC

V gene: TRBV9
J gene: TRBJ1-3
D gene: .
clone size: .
CDR3 protein: CASSVDRVFEGNTIYF
CDR3 DNA: TGTGCCAGCAGCGTAGACAGGGTATTTGAAGGAAACACCATATATTTT

V gene: TRBV9
J gene: TRBJ1-3
D gene: .
clone size: .
CDR3 protein: CASSPLESSGNTIYF
CDR3 DNA: TGTGCCAGCAGCCCCCTTGAAAGCTCTGGAAACACCATATATTTT

V gene: TRBV7-9
J gene: TRBJ1-1
D gene: .
clone size: .
CDR3 protein: CASSLGSGRYTEAFF
CDR3 DNA: TGTGCCAGCAGCTTAGGCTCGGGGCGGTACACTGAAGCTTTCTTT

V gene: TRBV7-2
J gene: TRBJ1-4
D gene: .
clone size: .
CDR3 protein: CASSLDYREKLFF
CDR3 DNA: TGTGCCAGCAGCTTAGATTACCGCGAAAAACTGTTTTTT

V gene: TRBV7-9
J gene: TRBJ2-7
D gene: .
clone size: .
CDR3 protein: CASSLGQGLEQYF
CDR3 DNA: TGTGCCAGCAGCTTAGGCCAGGGTCTCGAGCAGTACTTC

V gene: TRBV6-5
J gene: TRBJ2-3
D gene: .
clone size: .
CDR3 protein: CASSPTVGTDTQYF
CDR3 DNA: TGTGCCAGCAGCCCGACAGTAGGCACAGATACGCAGTATTTT

V gene: TRBV30
J gene: TRBJ2-1
D gene: .
clone size: .
CDR3 protein: CAWTLNNEQFF
CDR3 DNA: TGTGCCTGGACCCTAAACAATGAGCAGTTCTTC

V gene: TRBV5-1
J gene: TRBJ1-2
D gene: .
clone size: few
CDR3 protein: CANSDVEDGYTF
CDR3 DNA: TGCGCCAACTCGGACGTGGAAGATGGCTACACCTTC

V gene: TRBV7-2
J gene: TRBJ2-5
D gene: .
clone size: .
CDR3 protein: CASSPRRETQYF
CDR3 DNA: TGTGCCAGCAGCCCCCGACGAGAGACCCAGTACTTC

V gene: TRBV29-1
J gene: TRBJ2-3
D gene: TRBD1
clone size: .
CDR3 protein: CSVTGQGAVSVVTDTQYF
CDR3 DNA: TGCAGCGTAACGGGACAGGGGGCAGTTTCGGTTGTCACAGATACGCAGTATTTT

V gene: TRBV20-1
J gene: TRBJ1-2
D gene: .
clone size: .
CDR3 protein: CSARASGYTF
CDR3 DNA: TGCAGTGCTAGGGCCTCCGGCTACACCTTC

V gene: TRBV4-3
J gene: TRBJ1-4
D gene: .
clone size: .
CDR3 protein: CASSRSNLGRF
CDR3 DNA: TGCGCCAGCAGCCGATCGAATCTGGGCCGTTTT

V gene: TRBV18
J gene: TRBJ2-6
D gene: .
clone size: few
CDR3 protein: CASSPQTMPSGANVLTF
CDR3 DNA: TGTGCCAGCTCACCACAGACTATGCCCTCTGGGGCCAACGTCCTGACTTTC

V gene: TRBV11-2
J gene: TRBJ1-2
D gene: .
clone size: few
CDR3 protein: CASSPLDSPYGYTF
CDR3 DNA: TGTGCCAGCAGCCCCCTGGACAGCCCCTATGGCTACACCTTC

V gene: TRBV13
J gene: TRBJ2-1
D gene: TRBD2
clone size: .
CDR3 protein: CASSLLVLAGGNEQFF
CDR3 DNA: TGTGCCAGCAGCTTACTAGTTTTAGCGGGGGGCAATGAGCAGTTCTTC

V gene: TRBV2
J gene: TRBJ2-1
D gene: .
clone size: .
CDR3 protein: CASILAWAQNEQFF
CDR3 DNA: TGTGCCAGCATTCTAGCTTGGGCTCAGAATGAGCAGTTCTTC

V gene: TRBV27
J gene: TRBJ1-2
D gene: .
clone size: once
CDR3 protein: CASSPTGTTNYGYTF
CDR3 DNA: TGTGCCAGCAGTCCAACCGGGACAACGAACTATGGCTACACCTTC

V gene: TRBV20-1
J gene: TRBJ2-7
D gene: .
clone size: .
CDR3 protein: CISQGREEQYF
CDR3 DNA: TGCATTTCACAGGGACGGGAAGAGCAGTACTTC

V gene: TRBV4-1
J gene: TRBJ1-2
D gene: TRBD1
clone size: .
CDR3 protein: CASSPPGQSNYGYTF
CDR3 DNA: TGCGCCAGCAGCCCCCCGGGACAGAGTAACTATGGCTACACCTTC